What follows are 31 T cell receptor beta chains derived from one specimen sequenced in a study of blood T cell repertoires in COVID-19. Sequenced by immunoSEQ multiplex PCR; TCRdb stores in-frame clones only, minus some. Of roughly 240,000 clones in the sample, around 86% are singletons; the top ten hold roughly 4%. The sequenced sample consisted of peripheral blood. The origin of the receptors is a man between 18 and 29 years old with active or convalescent COVID-19.

The V call is TRBV5-1, the J call TRBJ1-2; TRBD1 agrees at 7 bases. The CDR3 is made up of 16 amino acids. V trimming: 4 bases; J trimming: 3 bases; junction bases outside the gene matches: 12. Germline values: CDR1 SGHRS, CDR2 YFSETQ. Here the CDR3 DNA reads TGCGCCAGCAGCCCTACGACTAAGACAGGGTACTATGGCTACACCTTC. Protein sequence: CASSPTTKTGYYGYTF.

In this sample, this clone turned up a few times. The chain recombines TRBV6-4 with TRBJ2-2; 13 bases agree with TRBD2. CDR3 length: 16 amino acids. V was pared by 4 bases and J by 3 bases, with 2 bases of the junction left unmatched. CDR1 MRHNA and CDR2 SNTAGT come from the germline V gene. The CDR3 here is CASSAGLAGDTGELFF. CDR3 DNA: TGTGCCAGCAGTGCAGGACTAGCGGGAGACACCGGGGAGCTGTTTTTT.

The V and J genes are TRBV6-1 and TRBJ2-4; 9 nucleotides match TRBD1. Losses at the gene ends were 3 bases for V and 2 bases for J; bases not matched to a gene: 5. This CDR3 spans 16 amino acids. Germline CDR1 is MNHNS and CDR2 is SASEGT. The CDR3 is CASSDGTGRPKNIQYF. CDR3 bases: TGTGCCAGCAGTGACGGGACAGGGCGACCCAAAAACATTCAGTACTTC.

The chain uses TRBV6-2 or TRBV6-3 and TRBJ1-2; TRBD1 agrees at 7 bases. Per germline, CDR1 MNHEY and CDR2 SVGEGT. The CDR3 is 14 residues long. Unmatched junction bases numbered 6, after V lost 5 bases and J lost 3 bases. This CDR3 is CASSTSGGYYGYTF. The CDR3 DNA is TGTGCCAGCAGTACTTCAGGGGGGTACTATGGCTACACCTTC.

The chain carries TRBV7-2 and TRBJ2-7; D is perhaps TRBD1 (5 bases). V lost 2 bases and J lost 6, with 8 bases in between. The CDR3 contains 12 residues. In germline, CDR1 is SGHTA, CDR2 FQGNSA. The DNA for the CDR3 is TGTGCCAGCAGCTTACAGGGCGGCGAGCAGTACTTC. This encodes CASSLQGGEQYF.

The rearrangement links TRBV7-2 to TRBJ2-7, with D uncertain. Per germline, CDR1 SGHTA and CDR2 FQGNSA. V gave up 2 bases and J gave up 7 bases, with 15 bases separating them. This CDR3 comprises 14 residues. CDR3 DNA: TGTGCCAGCAGCTTAATCACTGCATCACGGGAGCAGTACTTC. Its protein is CASSLITASREQYF.

CDR3 region: CASSTDTDTQYF. In DNA, the CDR3 is TGCGCCAGCTCAACAGACACAGATACGCAGTATTTT. The rearrangement joins TRBV5-1 to TRBJ2-3, with D unresolved. Germline CDR1 SGHRS, CDR2 YFSETQ. The ends were cut back, 7 bases at V and 2 bases at J, with 8 bases in the middle. This CDR3 comprises 12 residues.

This clone was counted only a few times. V gene TRBV3-1 (or the pseudogene TRBV3-2) combines with J gene TRBJ2-3; D call uncertain. The germline V and J ends were trimmed by 2 bases and 1 base, with 10 bases remaining between them. Germline CDR1 and CDR2: LGHDT and YNNKEL (reference sequence). This CDR3 is 15 amino acids long. CDR3 sequence reads: CASSQSVSRTDTQYF. In DNA, the CDR3 is TGTGCCAGCAGCCAAAGCGTGTCGCGCACAGATACGCAGTATTTT.

This chain joins TRBV27 and TRBJ1-6, with a tentative D call TRBD1 (5 bases). CDR1 is MNHEY and CDR2 is SMNVEV in the germline V gene (reference sequence). Trimming stripped 2 bases from V and 7 bases from J, with 15 bases between. The CDR3 runs 16 residues. The CDR3 here is CASSLQGTTGNSPLHF. CDR3 in DNA: TGTGCCAGCAGTTTACAAGGGACTACGGGGAATTCACCCCTCCACTTT.

The J gene is TRBJ1-3, the V gene TRBV10-3; TRBD1 is a possible D gene (6 bases). The germline V and J ends were trimmed by 6 bases and 4 bases, with 10 bases remaining between them. This CDR3 has 13 residues. Germline CDR1 ENHRY, CDR2 SYGVKD. The CDR3 sequence is CAIRGGPGNTIYF. CDR3 in DNA: TGTGCCATCAGGGGGGGGCCAGGAAACACCATATATTTT.

The rearrangement links TRBV7-2 to TRBJ2-7, with D perhaps TRBD2 (6 bases). The V gene's germline CDR1 is SGHTA and CDR2 FQGNSA. The CDR3 length is 14 residues. Trimming cost V 5 bases and J 3 bases, with 14 bases left between them. The CDR3, as DNA: TGTGCCAGCAGCACACGGACTAACGGCTACGAGCAGTACTTC. It is translated as CASSTRTNGYEQYF.

This chain uses TRBV27 with TRBJ2-7, with TRBD2 matching over 11 bases. Trimming removed 4 bases from V and 4 bases from J; junction bases left unmatched: 3. The CDR3 spans 14 residues. Germline V lookup: CDR1 MNHEY, CDR2 SMNVEV (reference sequence). The CDR3 protein is CASSWTSGPYEQYF. The CDR3 DNA is TGTGCCAGCAGTTGGACTAGCGGGCCGTACGAGCAGTACTTC.

This sequence joins TRBV27 and TRBJ2-1; 7 positions match TRBD2. Per the germline V gene, CDR1 is MNHEY and CDR2 is SMNVEV (reference sequence). CDR3 size: 16 residues. After removal of 2 bases from V and 2 bases from J, the junction contained 6 bases not matched to a gene. CDR3 coding DNA: TGTGCCAGCAGTTTACCCACGGGGGGAGCCTACAATGAGCAGTTCTTC. It encodes CASSLPTGGAYNEQFF.

The sample holds one count of this clone. The chain employs TRBV6-5 and TRBJ2-2; 11 nucleotides agree with TRBD2. The CDR3 consists of 15 residues. Germline V gene data show CDR1 as MNHEY and CDR2 as SVGAGI. V trimming: 5 bases; J trimming: 3 bases; junction bases outside the gene matches: 2. The chain's CDR3 is CASSLGLADTGELFF. CDR3 DNA: TGTGCCAGCAGTCTGGGACTAGCGGACACCGGGGAGCTGTTTTTT.

The genes are TRBV11-2 and TRBJ2-4, with D unclear. CDR1 and CDR2 (germline): SGHAT, FQNNGV. This CDR3 contains 12 residues. The V and J ends lost 4 bases and 9 bases respectively, with 10 bases between them. The CDR3 DNA reads TGTGCCAGCAGCTCCGATTCCGGCATTCAGTACTTC. Translated, it gives CASSSDSGIQYF.

Only one count was recorded for this clone. The genes are TRBV3-1 (or the pseudogene TRBV3-2) and TRBJ2-5; the D gene is possibly TRBD2 (6 bases). The ends were cut back, 4 bases at V and 1 base at J, with 10 bases in the middle. CDR1 and CDR2 from the germline V gene are LGHDT and YNNKEL (reference sequence). This CDR3 is built from 14 residues. The CDR3 sequence: CASSPRDFQETQYF. The CDR3 bases are TGTGCCAGCAGCCCCCGGGACTTCCAAGAGACCCAGTACTTC.

This rearrangement joins TRBV28 to TRBJ1-1, with D maybe TRBD1 (5 bases). The germline gives CDR1 MDHEN, CDR2 SYDVKM. This CDR3 contains 15 residues. V was trimmed by 5 bases and J by 9 bases, leaving 22 bases between them. CDR3 residues: CASSAGGFSGMKAFF. As DNA, the CDR3 is TGTGCCAGCAGTGCTGGGGGGTTCTCAGGGATGAAAGCTTTCTTT.

This sequence joins TRBV3-1 (or the pseudogene TRBV3-2) and TRBJ2-7, with 10 positions matching TRBD2. This CDR3 comprises 14 residues. Germline CDR1 is LGHDT and CDR2 is YNNKEL (reference sequence). The V gene end was trimmed by 5 bases and the J gene end by 3 bases; junction bases not matched to a gene: 4. The CDR3 loop is CASSNSGGYYEQYF. The CDR3 bases are TGTGCCAGCAGCAATAGCGGGGGGTACTACGAGCAGTACTTC.

This clone was found a few times. The V and J genes are TRBV9 and TRBJ1-1, with D tentatively TRBD1 (5 bases). Germline V gives CDR1 SGDLS, CDR2 YYNGEE. V gave up 0 bases and J gave up 3 bases, with 12 bases separating them. The CDR3 runs 15 residues. The CDR3 spells CASSVGSLGDTEAFF. DNA of the CDR3: TGTGCCAGCAGCGTAGGGAGTCTAGGGGACACTGAAGCTTTCTTT.

The chain links TRBV9 to TRBJ2-7, with TRBD1 identical over 8 bases. The CDR3 is made up of 14 amino acids. CDR1 and CDR2 (germline): SGDLS, YYNGEE. Germline trimming cut 1 base from V and 1 base from J; bases unmatched to any gene: 1. CDR3 DNA sequence: TGTGCCAGCAGCGTACAGGGGGCGTCCTACGAGCAGTACTTC. It is translated as CASSVQGASYEQYF.

V and J are TRBV28 and TRBJ2-7; D is unclear. Germline V gene sequence: CDR1 MDHEN, CDR2 SYDVKM. The V end was cut by 7 bases, the J end by 6 bases, with 19 bases between. The CDR3 consists of 14 residues. The CDR3 DNA follows: TGTGCCAGCACCGGGTGGCAGCGTAATCGCGAGCAGTACTTC. It codes for CASTGWQRNREQYF.

The rearrangement uses TRBV2 and TRBJ1-4; a possible D gene is TRBD1 (6 bases). CDR1 SNHLY and CDR2 FYNNEI come from the germline V gene. CDR3 length: 13 residues. V lost 6 bases to trimming and J lost 5 bases, with 10 bases between them. Written as DNA, the CDR3 is TGTGCCAGCAGCCGGGACACAAATGAAAAACTGTTTTTT. Translating gives CASSRDTNEKLFF.

The chain is built from TRBV15 and TRBJ1-4, with 7 bases identical to TRBD1. The germline V gene encodes CDR1 LNHNV and CDR2 YYDKDF (reference sequence). The V gene end was trimmed by 5 bases and the J gene end by 4 bases; junction bases not matched to a gene: 7. The CDR3 extends over 15 amino acids. CDR3 region: CATSGNTGVNEKLFF. CDR3 in DNA: TGTGCCACCAGCGGAAATACAGGGGTTAATGAAAAACTGTTTTTT.

This sequence joins TRBV10-3 and TRBJ1-1, with 8 bases aligning to TRBD1. Trimming at V came to 10 bases and at J to 1 base, leaving 11 bases not matched to a gene. This CDR3 contains 15 residues. Germline-derived CDR1 and CDR2 are ENHRY and SYGVKD. Here the CDR3 reads CATLRPGTGNTEAFF. In DNA, the CDR3 is TGTGCCACCCTACGTCCCGGGACAGGGAACACTGAAGCTTTCTTT.

The chain combines TRBV11-2 with TRBJ2-7; 8 bases map to TRBD1. CDR3 length: 12 residues. Germline CDR1 and CDR2: SGHAT and FQNNGV. V was pared by 8 bases and J by 5 bases, with 5 bases of the junction left unmatched. The CDR3 sequence is CASAQGADEQYF. The DNA of the CDR3 is TGTGCCAGCGCCCAGGGGGCCGACGAGCAGTACTTC.

The chain combines TRBV3-1 (or the pseudogene TRBV3-2) with TRBJ1-6, with unresolved D. Deletions cut 5 bases from V and 11 bases from J, with 16 bases between. Germline CDR1 LGHDT, CDR2 YNNKEL (reference sequence). The CDR3 contains 14 residues. The CDR3 spells CASSSRTSGAPLHF. In DNA, the CDR3 is TGTGCCAGCAGCTCCCGGACTTCCGGTGCACCCCTCCACTTT.

This chain connects TRBV19 to TRBJ1-4; the D is unclear. The CDR3 runs 14 residues. V was pared by 5 bases and J by 4 bases, with 11 bases between. Looked up from germline, CDR1 is LNHDA and CDR2 is SQIVND (reference sequence). The DNA of the CDR3 is TGTGCCAGTAGTGTGGACGGAGGTAATGAAAAACTGTTTTTT. It yields the protein CASSVDGGNEKLFF.

The rearrangement uses TRBV25-1 and TRBJ2-7; 8 bases line up with TRBD2. With V trimmed by 7 bases and J by 3 bases, 11 bases remained unmatched. The CDR3 runs 15 residues. Germline V gene sequence: CDR1 MGHDK, CDR2 SYGVNS. In DNA, the CDR3 is TGTGCCAGCACCGAACGGGGGACTAGGCTCTACGAGCAGTACTTC. Encoded protein: CASTERGTRLYEQYF.

The chain couples TRBV24-1 to TRBJ2-3; TRBD1 agrees at 8 bases. V dropped 2 bases and J dropped 2; count of bases not matched to a gene: 11. The CDR3 extends over 18 amino acids. Per germline, CDR1 KGHDR and CDR2 SFDVKD. The chain's CDR3 is CATSDSTGARQYTDTQYF. In nucleotides, the CDR3 is TGTGCCACCAGTGATTCGACAGGGGCCCGACAATACACAGATACGCAGTATTTT.

The chain couples TRBV28 to TRBJ1-5, with D perhaps matching TRBD1 (5 bases). Germline CDR1 and CDR2: MDHEN and SYDVKM. This CDR3 has 14 residues. Between the trimmed V and J ends, which lost 3 bases and 7 bases, there was a span of 13 bases. The chain's CDR3 is CASSLGGRDQPQHF. The CDR3 nucleotides are TGTGCCAGCAGTTTGGGAGGCCGGGACCAGCCCCAGCATTTT.

The rearrangement uses TRBV2 and TRBJ2-2, with 10 bases fitting TRBD2. Germline V lookup: CDR1 SNHLY, CDR2 FYNNEI. Trimming cost V 9 bases and J 5 bases; bases outside gene matches: 6. The CDR3 loop spans 14 amino acids. The DNA of the CDR3 is TGTGCCAGTACTAGCGGGGAGTTAACCGGGGAGCTGTTTTTT. It codes for CASTSGELTGELFF.